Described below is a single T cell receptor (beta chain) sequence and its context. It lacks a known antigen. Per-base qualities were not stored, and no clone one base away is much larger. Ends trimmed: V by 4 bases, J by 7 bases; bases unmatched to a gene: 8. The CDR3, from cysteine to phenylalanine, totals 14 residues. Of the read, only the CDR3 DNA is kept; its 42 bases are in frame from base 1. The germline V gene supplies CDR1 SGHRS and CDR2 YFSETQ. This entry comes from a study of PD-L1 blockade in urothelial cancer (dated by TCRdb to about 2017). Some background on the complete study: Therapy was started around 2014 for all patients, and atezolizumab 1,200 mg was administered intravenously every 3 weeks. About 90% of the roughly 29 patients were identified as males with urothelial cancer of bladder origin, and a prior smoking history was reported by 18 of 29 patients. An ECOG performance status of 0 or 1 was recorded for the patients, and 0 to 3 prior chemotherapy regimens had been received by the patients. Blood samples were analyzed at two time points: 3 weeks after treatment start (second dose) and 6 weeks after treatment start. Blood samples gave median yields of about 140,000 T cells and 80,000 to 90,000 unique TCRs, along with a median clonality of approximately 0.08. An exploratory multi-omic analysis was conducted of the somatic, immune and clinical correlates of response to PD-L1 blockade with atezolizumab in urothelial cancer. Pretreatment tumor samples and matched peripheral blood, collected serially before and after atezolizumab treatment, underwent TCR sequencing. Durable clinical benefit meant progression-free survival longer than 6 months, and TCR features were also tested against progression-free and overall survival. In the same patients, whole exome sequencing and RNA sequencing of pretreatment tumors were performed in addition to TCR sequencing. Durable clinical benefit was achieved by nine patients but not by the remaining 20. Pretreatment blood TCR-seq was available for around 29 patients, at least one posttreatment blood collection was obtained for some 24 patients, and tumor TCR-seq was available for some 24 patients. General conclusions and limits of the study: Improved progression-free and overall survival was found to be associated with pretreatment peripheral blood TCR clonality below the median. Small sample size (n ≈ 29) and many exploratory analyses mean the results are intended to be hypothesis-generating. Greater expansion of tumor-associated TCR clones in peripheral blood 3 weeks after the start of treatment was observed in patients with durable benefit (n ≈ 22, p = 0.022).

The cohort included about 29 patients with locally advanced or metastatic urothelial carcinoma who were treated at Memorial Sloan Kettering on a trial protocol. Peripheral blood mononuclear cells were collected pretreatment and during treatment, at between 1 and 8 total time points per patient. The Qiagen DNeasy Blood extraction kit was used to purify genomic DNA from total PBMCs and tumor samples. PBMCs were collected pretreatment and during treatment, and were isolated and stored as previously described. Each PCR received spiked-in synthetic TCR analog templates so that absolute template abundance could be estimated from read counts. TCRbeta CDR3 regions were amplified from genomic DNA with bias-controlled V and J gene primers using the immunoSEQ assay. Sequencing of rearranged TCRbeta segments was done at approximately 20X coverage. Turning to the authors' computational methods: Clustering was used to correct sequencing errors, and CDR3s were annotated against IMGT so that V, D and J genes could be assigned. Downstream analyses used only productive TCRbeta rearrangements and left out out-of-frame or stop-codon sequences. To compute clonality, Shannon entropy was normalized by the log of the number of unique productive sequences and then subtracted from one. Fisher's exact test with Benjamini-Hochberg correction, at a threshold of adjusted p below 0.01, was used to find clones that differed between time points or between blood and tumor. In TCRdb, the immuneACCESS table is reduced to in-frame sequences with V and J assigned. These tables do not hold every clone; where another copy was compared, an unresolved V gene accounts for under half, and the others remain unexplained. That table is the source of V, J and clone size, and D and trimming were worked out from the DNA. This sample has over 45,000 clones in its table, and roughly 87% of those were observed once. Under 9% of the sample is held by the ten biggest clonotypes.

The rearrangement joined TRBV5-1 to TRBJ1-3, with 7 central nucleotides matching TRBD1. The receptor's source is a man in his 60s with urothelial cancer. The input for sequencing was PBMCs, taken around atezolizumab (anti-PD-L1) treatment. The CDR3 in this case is CASSLTGFRNTIYF. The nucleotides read TGCGCCAGCAGCCTGACAGGGTTTCGTAACACCATATATTTT. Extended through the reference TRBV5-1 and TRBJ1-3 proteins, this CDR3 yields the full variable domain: KAGVTQTPRYLIKTRGQQVTLSCSPISGHRSVSWYQQTPGQGLQFLFEYFSETQRNKGNFPGRFSGRQFSNSRSEMNVSTLELGDSALYLCASSLTGFRNTIYFGEGSWLTVV.